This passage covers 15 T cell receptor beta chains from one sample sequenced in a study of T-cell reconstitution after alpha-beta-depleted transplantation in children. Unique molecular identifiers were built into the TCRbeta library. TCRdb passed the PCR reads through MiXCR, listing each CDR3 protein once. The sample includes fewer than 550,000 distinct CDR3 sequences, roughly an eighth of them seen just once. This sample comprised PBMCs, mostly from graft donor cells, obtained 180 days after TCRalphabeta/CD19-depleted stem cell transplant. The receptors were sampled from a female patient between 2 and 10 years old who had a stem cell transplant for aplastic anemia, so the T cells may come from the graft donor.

The chain's CDR3 is CASSIEETSGFNEQFF. CDR3 DNA sequence: TGTGCCAGTAGTATAGAGGAGACTAGCGGCTTCAATGAGCAGTTCTTC. The chain has TRBV19 and TRBJ2-1; 9 nucleotides agree with TRBD2. V gave up 0 bases and J gave up 6 bases; unmatched junction bases: 6. The CDR3 has 16 residues. Germline V gives CDR1 LNHDA, CDR2 SQIVND (reference sequence).

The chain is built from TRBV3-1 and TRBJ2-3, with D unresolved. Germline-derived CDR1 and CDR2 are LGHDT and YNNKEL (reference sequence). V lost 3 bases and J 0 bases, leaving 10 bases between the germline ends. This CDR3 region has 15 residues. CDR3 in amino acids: CASSHRAVSTDTQYF. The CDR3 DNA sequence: TGTGCCAGCAGCCATCGGGCCGTCAGCACAGATACGCAGTATTTT.

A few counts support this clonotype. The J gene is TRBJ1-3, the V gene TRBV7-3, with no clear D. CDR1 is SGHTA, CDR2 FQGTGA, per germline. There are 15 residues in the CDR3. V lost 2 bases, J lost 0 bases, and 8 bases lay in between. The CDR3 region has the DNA TGTGCCAGCAGCTTAGGGCCCGACTCTGGAAACACCATATATTTT. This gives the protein CASSLGPDSGNTIYF.

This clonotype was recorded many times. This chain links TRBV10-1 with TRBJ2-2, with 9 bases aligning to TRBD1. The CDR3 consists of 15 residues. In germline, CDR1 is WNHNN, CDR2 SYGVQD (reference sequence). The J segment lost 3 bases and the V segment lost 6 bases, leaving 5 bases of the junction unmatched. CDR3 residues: CASSRDRAYTGELFF. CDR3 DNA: TGCGCCAGCAGCCGGGACAGGGCGTACACCGGGGAGCTGTTTTTT.

The CDR3 here is CASTSSGTVYGYTF. CDR3 sequence (DNA): TGTGCCAGCACCTCCTCCGGGACGGTCTATGGCTACACCTTC. V is TRBV6-1 and J is TRBJ1-2; TRBD1 is a possible D gene (5 bases). V was pared by 7 bases and J by 4 bases, with 16 bases between. Germline V CDR1 and CDR2: MNHNS, SASEGT. The CDR3 has 14 amino acids.

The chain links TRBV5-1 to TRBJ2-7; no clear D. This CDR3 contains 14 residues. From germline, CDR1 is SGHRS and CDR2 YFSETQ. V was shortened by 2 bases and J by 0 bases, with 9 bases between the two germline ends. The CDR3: CASSLFGTSYEQYF. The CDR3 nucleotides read TGCGCCAGCAGCTTATTCGGTACCTCCTACGAGCAGTACTTC.

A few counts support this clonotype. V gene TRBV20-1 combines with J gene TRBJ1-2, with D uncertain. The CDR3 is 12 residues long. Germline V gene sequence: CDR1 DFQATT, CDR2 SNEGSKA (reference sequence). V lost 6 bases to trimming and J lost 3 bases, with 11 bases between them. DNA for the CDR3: TGCAGTGCGTATGACCCCTACTATGGCTACACCTTC. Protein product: CSAYDPYYGYTF.

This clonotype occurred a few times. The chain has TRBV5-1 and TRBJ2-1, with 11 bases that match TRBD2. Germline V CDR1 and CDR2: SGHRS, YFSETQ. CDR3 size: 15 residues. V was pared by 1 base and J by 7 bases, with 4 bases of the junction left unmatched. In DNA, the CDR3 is TGCGCCAGCAGCTTGACTAGCGGGGGCGGAAATGAGCAGTTCTTC. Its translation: CASSLTSGGGNEQFF.

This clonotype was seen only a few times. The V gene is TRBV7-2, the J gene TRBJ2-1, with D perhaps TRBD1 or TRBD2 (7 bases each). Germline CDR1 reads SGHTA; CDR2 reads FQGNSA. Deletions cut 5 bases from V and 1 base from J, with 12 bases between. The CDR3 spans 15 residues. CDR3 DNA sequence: TGTGCCAGCAGCGCAGGGGGGGGATCCTACAATGAGCAGTTCTTC. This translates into CASSAGGGSYNEQFF. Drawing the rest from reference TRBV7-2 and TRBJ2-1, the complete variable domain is GAGVSQSPSNKVTEKGKDVELRCDPISGHTALYWYRQSLGQGLEFLIYFQGNSAPDKSGLPSDRFSAERTGGSVSTLTIQRTQQEDSAVYLCASSAGGGSYNEQFFGPGTRLTVL.

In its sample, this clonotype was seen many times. The CDR3 nucleotides are TGCAGCGTTGAGGACAGGGACTACGAGCAGTACTTC. It encodes CSVEDRDYEQYF. The V and J genes are TRBV29-1 and TRBJ2-7; TRBD1 matches at 8 bases. There are 12 residues in the CDR3. Germline CDR1 reads SQVTM; CDR2 reads ANQGSEA. Losses at the gene ends were 3 bases for V and 3 bases for J; bases not matched to a gene: 1.

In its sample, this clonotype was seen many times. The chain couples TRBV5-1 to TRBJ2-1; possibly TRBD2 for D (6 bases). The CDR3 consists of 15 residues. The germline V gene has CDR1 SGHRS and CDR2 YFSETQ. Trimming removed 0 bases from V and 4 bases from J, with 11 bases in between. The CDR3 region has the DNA TGCGCCAGCAGCTTGGCCGGTGCGGGGTACAATGAGCAGTTCTTC. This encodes CASSLAGAGYNEQFF.

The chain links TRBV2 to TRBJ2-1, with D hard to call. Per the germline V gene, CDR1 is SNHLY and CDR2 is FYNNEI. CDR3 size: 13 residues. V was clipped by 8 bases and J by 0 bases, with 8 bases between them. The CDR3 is CASEVSSYNEQFF. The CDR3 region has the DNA TGTGCCAGCGAGGTCAGCTCCTACAATGAGCAGTTCTTC.

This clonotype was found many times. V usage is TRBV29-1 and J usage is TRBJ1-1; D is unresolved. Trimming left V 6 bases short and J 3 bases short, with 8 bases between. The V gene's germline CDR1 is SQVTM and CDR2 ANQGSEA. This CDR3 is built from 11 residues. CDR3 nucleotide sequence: TGCAGCGTCGTTAGGTACACTGAAGCTTTCTTT. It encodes CSVVRYTEAFF.

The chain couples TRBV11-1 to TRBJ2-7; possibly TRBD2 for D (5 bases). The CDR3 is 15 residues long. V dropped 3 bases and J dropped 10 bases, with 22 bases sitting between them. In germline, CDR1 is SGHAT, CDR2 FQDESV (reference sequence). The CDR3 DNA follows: TGTGCCAGCAGCTTGACAAGACTAACCTTACGAGAACAGTACGTC. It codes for CASSLTRLTLREQYV.

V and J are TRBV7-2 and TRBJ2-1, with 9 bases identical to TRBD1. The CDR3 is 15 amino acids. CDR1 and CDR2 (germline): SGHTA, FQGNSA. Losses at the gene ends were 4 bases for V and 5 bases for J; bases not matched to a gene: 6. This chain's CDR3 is CASSSGQGWNNEQFF. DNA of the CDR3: TGTGCCAGCAGCTCCGGACAGGGGTGGAACAATGAGCAGTTCTTC. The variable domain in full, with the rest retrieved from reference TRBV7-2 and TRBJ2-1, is GAGVSQSPSNKVTEKGKDVELRCDPISGHTALYWYRQSLGQGLEFLIYFQGNSAPDKSGLPSDRFSAERTGGSVSTLTIQRTQQEDSAVYLCASSSGQGWNNEQFFGPGTRLTVL.